These T cell receptor beta chains were read from a single sample in a study of T cell responses to AZD1222 COVID-19 vaccine. The data were produced by immunoSEQ multiplex PCR, yet TCRdb's version contains in-frame clones alone and is incomplete. This sample carries approximately 99,000 clones, about 85% of them seen once, and the ten largest clones take approximately 2.9%. The sample here was peripheral blood, taken on day 0 of AZD1222 vaccination. The receptors derive from an adult in good health. Both conserved end residues are part of each CDR3.

V: TRBV5-1; length: 13; CDR3: CASEVAPSYGYTF
V: TRBV20-1; length: 9; CDR3: CSVGGSPFF
V: TRBV3-1/TRBV3-2; length: 11; CDR3: CASSRGNTIYF
V: TRBV10-3; length: 13; CDR3: CATRGVSLDTQYF
V: TRBV9; length: 17; CDR3: CASSVEGRGISNSPLHF
V: TRBV19; length: 13; CDR3: CASSISQNTEAFF
V: TRBV5-1; length: 14; CDR3: CASSLEGYNSPLHF
V: TRBV5-1; length: 14; CDR3: CASSPAGSQETQYF
V: TRBV10-2; length: 15; CDR3: CASTEAQRGDIEAFF
V: TRBV7-3; length: 13; CDR3: CASSLQGTDTQYF
V: TRBV24-1; length: 13; CDR3: CATRWKGSYEQYF
V: TRBV7-8; length: 21; CDR3: CASSLAASGYTVSSGANVLTF
V: TRBV5-1; length: 15; CDR3: CASSLYGGDTDTQYF
V: TRBV7-8; length: 14; CDR3: CASSQAEAGTEAFF
V: TRBV7-9; length: 16; CDR3: CASSKRTGRGNEKLFF
V: TRBV15; length: 15; CDR3: CATSRDGGIRSEAFF
V: TRBV2; length: 15; CDR3: CASYPGPRDRNEQFF
V: TRBV19; length: 20; CDR3: CASSIDGRTANQNSNQPQHF
V: TRBV9; length: 14; CDR3: CASSARAQGKAQYF
V: TRBV5-1; length: 19; CDR3: CASSLHQTSGGARTDEQFF
V: TRBV4-3; length: 16; CDR3: CASSQVGQGDTGELFF
V: TRBV7-9; length: 16; CDR3: CATSRVKGQGSTEAFF
V: TRBV5-4; length: 13; CDR3: CASSLGGNTEAFF
V: TRBV6-5; length: 14; CDR3: CASSFGSSTGELFF
V: TRBV7-2; length: 15; CDR3: CASSLRTGPGNTIYF
V: TRBV10-3; length: 12; CDR3: CAISPDSNEQFF
V: TRBV3-1/TRBV3-2; length: 15; CDR3: CASSQAGLTTNGYTF